This entry lists 28 T cell receptor beta chains sequenced from one sample in a study of identifying expanded T cells in peripheral blood (dated by TCRdb to between 2018 and 2021). The protocol used for the library was the immunoSEQ multiplex PCR assay. The source is immuneACCESS, and TCRdb retained only in-frame sequences with V and J called. Part of the clones is not carried over; for the studies checked, unresolved V genes explain less than half of this, and the remainder is unexplained. A total of under 70,000 clones appear in this sample, approximately 89% of them only once. The ten largest clones capture just over 4.5% of the sample. The sequencing sample was made of blood. The receptors originated from a person between 18 and 75 years old in good health.

The V call is TRBV29-1, the J call TRBJ2-3; TRBD1 or TRBD2 may be the D gene (5 bases each). The V and J ends lost 6 bases and 6 bases respectively, with 7 bases between them. CDR3 length equals 10 residues. Looked up from germline, CDR1 is SQVTM and CDR2 is ANQGSEA. CDR3 protein: CSVGTDTQYF. CDR3 bases: TGCAGCGTCGGGACGGATACGCAGTATTTT.

V and J are TRBV27 and TRBJ2-7; 8 bases line up with TRBD2. Per the germline V gene, CDR1 is MNHEY and CDR2 is SMNVEV (reference sequence). Trimming removed 2 bases from V and 2 bases from J; junction bases left unmatched: 5. The CDR3 extends over 15 amino acids. For the CDR3, the DNA is TGTGCCAGCAGTTTAAGGGGGACTAGGACCTACGAGCAGTACTTC. It yields the protein CASSLRGTRTYEQYF.

The rearrangement uses TRBV6-6 and TRBJ1-2; D not certain. Trimming took 2 bases from V and 5 from J, leaving 15 bases between them. The CDR3 runs to 15 residues. Germline assignment: CDR1 MNHNY and CDR2 SVGAGI (reference sequence). In DNA, the CDR3 is TGTGCCAGCAGTTACCCGACGTTGGACTCGTATGGCTACACCTTC. Translated: CASSYPTLDSYGYTF.

The genes are TRBV5-1 and TRBJ2-3; tentative D call: TRBD2 (5 bases). CDR1 SGHRS and CDR2 YFSETQ come from the germline V gene. The CDR3 is made up of 13 amino acids. V gave up 7 bases and J gave up 2 bases, with 11 bases separating them. The CDR3 is CASHQRNTDTQYF. CDR3 sequence (DNA): TGCGCCAGCCACCAGCGGAACACAGATACGCAGTATTTT.

For the CDR3, the DNA is TGTGCCAGCAGAACTACCGACAGATCTGGCTACACCTTC. The encoded protein is CASRTTDRSGYTF. The chain recombines TRBV28 with TRBJ1-2; a weak D match, TRBD1 (5 bases). The length of the CDR3 is 13 residues. The ends were cut back, 6 bases at V and 7 bases at J, with 15 bases in the middle. The germline gives CDR1 MDHEN, CDR2 SYDVKM.

The rearrangement joins TRBV5-4 to TRBJ1-1, with D uncertain. CDR3 size: 13 residues. Germline V gene data show CDR1 as SGHNT and CDR2 as YYREEE (reference sequence). Trimming cost V 0 bases and J 8 bases, with 11 bases left between them. The CDR3 region is CASSLGLGVEAFF. DNA of the CDR3: TGTGCCAGCAGCTTGGGCCTCGGGGTAGAAGCTTTCTTT.

J is TRBJ2-4 and V is TRBV29-1; 9 nucleotides agree with TRBD2. Trimming at V came to 2 bases and at J to 9 bases, leaving 8 bases not matched to a gene. The CDR3 spans 14 residues. Germline-derived CDR1 and CDR2 are SQVTM and ANQGSEA. CDR3 DNA: TGCAGCGTTGAAAGCGGGAGGCAGGGGGGCATTCAGTACTTC. It translates to CSVESGRQGGIQYF.

CDR3 amino acids: CASSAWFAGAGANVLTF. For the CDR3, the DNA is TGTGCCAGCAGTGCGTGGTTCGCGGGCGCTGGGGCCAACGTCCTGACTTTC. The chain couples TRBV28 to TRBJ2-6; possibly TRBD2 for D (5 bases). The CDR3 covers 17 residues. The germline CDR1 and CDR2 sequences are MDHEN and SYDVKM. The germline V and J ends were trimmed by 5 bases and 2 bases, with 16 bases remaining between them.

The chain has TRBV6-5 and TRBJ1-1; D possibly corresponds to TRBD1 (6 bases). V lost 5 bases to trimming and J lost 4 bases, with 11 bases between them. Germline CDR1 and CDR2: MNHEY and SVGAGI. This CDR3 has 13 amino acids. CDR3 protein: CASSPRRGTEAFF. The CDR3 DNA is TGTGCCAGCAGTCCTCGCAGGGGCACTGAAGCTTTCTTT.

This clone was recorded only once. The rearrangement links TRBV4-1 to TRBJ2-1; 13 bases line up with TRBD2. After removal of 4 bases from V and 3 bases from J, the junction contained 15 bases not matched to a gene. Germline assignment: CDR1 MGHRA and CDR2 YSYEKL. The CDR3 sequence is 20 residues long. CDR3 coding DNA: TGCGCCAGCAGCCGCCAACCGGGACTAGCGGGACAAAAACTCTACAATGAGCAGTTCTTC. This encodes CASSRQPGLAGQKLYNEQFF.

This clone appeared a single time. The chain recombines TRBV6-1 with TRBJ1-4; D is possibly TRBD1 (6 bases). Germline V gene data show CDR1 as MNHNS and CDR2 as SASEGT. The CDR3 consists of 15 residues. The ends were cut back, 1 base at V and 6 bases at J, with 12 bases in the middle. The CDR3 region is CASSEGRGRYEKLFF. In nucleotides, the CDR3 is TGTGCCAGCAGTGAAGGAAGGGGGAGGTATGAAAAACTGTTTTTT.

The V call is TRBV5-1, the J call TRBJ2-7; 7 bases line up with TRBD2. Germline CDR1 SGHRS, CDR2 YFSETQ. The CDR3 has 15 residues. The V gene end was trimmed by 5 bases and the J gene end by 2 bases; junction bases not matched to a gene: 10. DNA of the CDR3: TGCGCCAGCAGTTTTCTAGAGCGGGACCCCTACGAGCAGTACTTC. It translates to CASSFLERDPYEQYF.

CDR3 in amino acids: CASSFRDRYNSPLHF. The CDR3 DNA reads as TGTGCCAGCAGTTTTAGGGACAGATATAATTCACCCCTCCACTTT. This chain links TRBV28 with TRBJ1-6; 7 bases are a match to TRBD1. V lost 3 bases to trimming and J lost 4 bases; unmatched junction nucleotides: 3. The germline CDR1 and CDR2 sequences are MDHEN and SYDVKM. CDR3 length: 15 residues.

This chain joins TRBV6-5 and TRBJ2-7; maybe TRBD1 (5 bases). CDR3 size: 14 residues. Trimming removed 5 bases from V and 3 bases from J, with 14 bases in between. CDR1 is MNHEY, CDR2 SVGAGI, per germline. The CDR3 DNA sequence: TGTGCCAGCAGTACGCAGGGTATCGTCTACGAGCAGTACTTC. Protein: CASSTQGIVYEQYF.

This chain links TRBV2 with TRBJ1-1; perhaps TRBD1 as D (5 bases). Germline loops: CDR1 SNHLY, CDR2 FYNNEI. The CDR3 has 12 amino acids. Between the trimmed V and J ends, which lost 9 bases and 7 bases, there was a span of 15 bases. CDR3 loop: CAREARDGEAFF. CDR3 nucleotides: TGTGCCAGAGAAGCCCGGGACGGTGAAGCTTTCTTT.

The rearrangement uses TRBV5-1 and TRBJ1-3; no definite D call. CDR1 and CDR2 (germline): SGHRS, YFSETQ. CDR3 size: 13 residues. The V and J ends lost 4 bases and 3 bases respectively, with 8 bases between them. The CDR3 reads CASSIMDGNTIYF. The CDR3 DNA is TGCGCCAGCAGCATCATGGATGGAAACACCATATATTTT.

The chain couples TRBV30 to TRBJ1-6; D is unresolved. This CDR3 is built from 14 residues. Deletions cut 1 base from V and 7 bases from J, with 11 bases between. Per germline, CDR1 GTSNPN and CDR2 SVGIG (reference sequence). The CDR3 DNA reads as TGTGCCTGGAGTGAGCCGGGCCTCAATTCACCCCTCCACTTT. It encodes CAWSEPGLNSPLHF.

The chain has TRBV28 and TRBJ1-1; 8 nucleotides align to TRBD1. The germline V gene encodes CDR1 MDHEN and CDR2 SYDVKM. The V segment lost 5 bases and the J segment 3 bases; nucleotides outside the gene matches: 5. This CDR3 is built from 14 residues. DNA of the CDR3: TGTGCCAGCAGTGAAACAGGGGGGGACACTGAAGCTTTCTTT. This codes for CASSETGGDTEAFF.

The CDR3: CAGLAVDTDTQYF. The CDR3 DNA sequence: TGTGCCGGACTAGCGGTTGACACAGATACGCAGTATTTT. The chain carries TRBV2 and TRBJ2-3; 10 nucleotides agree with TRBD2. J was trimmed by 2 bases and V by 11 bases; bases with no gene match: 4. Germline-derived CDR1 and CDR2 are SNHLY and FYNNEI. CDR3 size: 13 residues.

The rearrangement links TRBV7-2 to TRBJ2-1; TRBD2 aligns across 11 bases. This CDR3 comprises 15 residues. Germline V gives CDR1 SGHTA, CDR2 FQGNSA. Germline trimming cut 4 bases from V and 8 bases from J; bases unmatched to any gene: 7. The CDR3 nucleotides read TGTGCCAGCAGCTCCCTGGGACTAGCGGCCGATGAGCAGTTCTTC. Encoded protein: CASSSLGLAADEQFF.

V is TRBV4-1 and J is TRBJ2-2; D is undetermined. Trimming left V 3 bases short and J 7 bases short, with 6 bases between. This CDR3 contains 12 residues. Germline V gene lookup returns CDR1 MGHRA and CDR2 YSYEKL. CDR3 DNA sequence: TGCGCCAGCAGCCACCTAGGCGGGGAGCTGTTTTTT. This translates into CASSHLGGELFF.

The genes are TRBV5-1 and TRBJ1-4; no clear D gene. This CDR3 is built from 14 residues. Germline values: CDR1 SGHRS, CDR2 YFSETQ. V gave up 0 bases and J gave up 5 bases, with 8 bases separating them. CDR3 loop: CASSLGPVNEKLFF. Written as DNA, the CDR3 is TGCGCCAGCAGCTTGGGTCCTGTCAATGAAAAACTGTTTTTT.

The chain is built from TRBV7-2 and TRBJ1-4; TRBD1 aligns across 7 bases. Looked up from germline, CDR1 is SGHTA and CDR2 is FQGNSA. The CDR3 totals 15 residues. With V trimmed by 0 bases and J by 6 bases, 4 bases remained unmatched. CDR3 region: CASSLARQGDEKLFF. CDR3 nucleotide sequence: TGTGCCAGCAGCTTAGCGAGACAGGGAGATGAAAAACTGTTTTTT.

This clone was observed once. CDR3 in DNA: TGTGCCAGCAGCCAGGCCGGGACAGGGAAAGCGAGCTCCTACAATGAGCAGTTCTTC. This codes for CASSQAGTGKASSYNEQFF. The V and J genes are TRBV4-2 and TRBJ2-1, with 9 bases identical to TRBD1. The V gene's germline CDR1 is LGHNA and CDR2 YNFKEQ. The CDR3 spans 19 residues. J was trimmed by 0 bases and V by 3 bases; bases with no gene match: 12.

V is TRBV14 and J is TRBJ1-1; D not certain. The V gene's germline CDR1 is SGHDN and CDR2 FVKESK. Trimming took 5 bases from V and 8 from J, leaving 24 bases between them. This CDR3 region has 16 residues. Here the CDR3 reads CASSSRVENVWMEAFF. In DNA form, the CDR3 reads TGTGCCAGCAGCTCGCGGGTTGAAAACGTCTGGATGGAAGCTTTCTTT.

The CDR3 is CASSLRDEQYF. The CDR3 nucleotides read TGTGCCAGCAGTTTGAGGGACGAGCAGTACTTC. This rearrangement joins TRBV28 to TRBJ2-7; D may be TRBD2 (5 bases). In germline, CDR1 is MDHEN, CDR2 SYDVKM. CDR3 length: 11 residues. V dropped 3 bases and J dropped 5 bases, with 5 bases sitting between them.

The chain has TRBV9 and TRBJ1-1; 9 bases line up with TRBD1. Germline lookup yields CDR1 SGDLS and CDR2 YYNGEE. The V segment lost 1 base and the J segment 4 bases; nucleotides outside the gene matches: 14. This CDR3 has 18 amino acids. This CDR3 is CASSVSVGQGPLSTEAFF. CDR3 coding DNA: TGTGCCAGCAGCGTATCGGTCGGACAGGGGCCTCTTAGCACTGAAGCTTTCTTT.

The V and J genes are TRBV21-1 and TRBJ1-4; the D call TRBD1 from the table was never checked on the DNA. TRBV21-1 is deemed a pseudogene. The CDR3 spans 18 residues. CDR3 protein: CASSIARAPISTNEKLFF. The CDR3 DNA reads as TGTGCCAGCAGCATAGCCAGGGCCCCTATCTCAACTAATGAAAAACTGTTTTTT.